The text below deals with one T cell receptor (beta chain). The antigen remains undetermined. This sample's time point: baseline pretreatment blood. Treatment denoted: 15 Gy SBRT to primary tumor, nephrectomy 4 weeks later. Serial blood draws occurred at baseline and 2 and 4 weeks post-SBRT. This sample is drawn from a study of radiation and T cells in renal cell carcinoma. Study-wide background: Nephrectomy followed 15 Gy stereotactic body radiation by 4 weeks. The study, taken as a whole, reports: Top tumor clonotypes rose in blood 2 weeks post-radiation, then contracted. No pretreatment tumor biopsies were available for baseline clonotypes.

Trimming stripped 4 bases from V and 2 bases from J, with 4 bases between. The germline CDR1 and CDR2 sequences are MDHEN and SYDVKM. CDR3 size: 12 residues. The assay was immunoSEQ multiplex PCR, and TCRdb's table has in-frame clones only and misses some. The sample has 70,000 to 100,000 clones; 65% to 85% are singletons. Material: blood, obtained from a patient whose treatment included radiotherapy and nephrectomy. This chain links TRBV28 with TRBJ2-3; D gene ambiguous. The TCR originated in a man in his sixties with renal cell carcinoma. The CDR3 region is CASSSPTDTQYF. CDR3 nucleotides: TGTGCCAGCAGTTCTCCCACAGATACGCAGTATTTT.